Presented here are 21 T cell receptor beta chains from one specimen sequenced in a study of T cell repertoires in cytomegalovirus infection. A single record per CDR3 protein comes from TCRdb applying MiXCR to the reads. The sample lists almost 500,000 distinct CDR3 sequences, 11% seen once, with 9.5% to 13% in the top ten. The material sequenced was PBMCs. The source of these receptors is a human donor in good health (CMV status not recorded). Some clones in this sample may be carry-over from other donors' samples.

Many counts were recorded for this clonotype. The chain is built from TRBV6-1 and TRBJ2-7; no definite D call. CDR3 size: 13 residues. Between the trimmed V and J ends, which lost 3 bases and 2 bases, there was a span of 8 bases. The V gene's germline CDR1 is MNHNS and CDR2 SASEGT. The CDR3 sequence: CASSEDGPYEQYF. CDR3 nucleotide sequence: TGTGCCAGCAGTGAGGACGGTCCCTACGAGCAGTACTTC.

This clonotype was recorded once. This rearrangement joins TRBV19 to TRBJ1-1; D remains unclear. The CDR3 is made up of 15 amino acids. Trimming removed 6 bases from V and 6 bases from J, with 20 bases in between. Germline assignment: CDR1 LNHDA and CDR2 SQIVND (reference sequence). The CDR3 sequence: CASRTTFGVDAEAFF. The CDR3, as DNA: TGTGCCAGTAGGACTACTTTTGGGGTTGACGCTGAAGCTTTCTTT. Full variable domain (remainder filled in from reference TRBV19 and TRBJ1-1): DGGITQSPKYLFRKEGQNVTLSCEQNLNHDAMYWYRQDPGQGLRLIYYSQIVNDFQKGDIAEGYSVSREKKESFPLTVTSAQKNPTAFYLCASRTTFGVDAEAFFGQGTRLTVV.

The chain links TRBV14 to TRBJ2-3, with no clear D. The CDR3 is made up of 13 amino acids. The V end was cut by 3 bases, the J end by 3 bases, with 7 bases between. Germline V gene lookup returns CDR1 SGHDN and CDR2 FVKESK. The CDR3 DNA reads TGTGCCAGCAGCCAGGCTGGGACAGATACGCAGTATTTT. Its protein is CASSQAGTDTQYF.

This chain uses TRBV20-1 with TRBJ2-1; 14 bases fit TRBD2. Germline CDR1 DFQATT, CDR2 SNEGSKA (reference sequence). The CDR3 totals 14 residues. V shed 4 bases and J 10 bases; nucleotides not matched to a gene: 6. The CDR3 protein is CSATGTSGSQEQFF. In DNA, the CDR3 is TGCAGTGCTACCGGGACTAGCGGGAGCCAGGAGCAGTTCTTC.

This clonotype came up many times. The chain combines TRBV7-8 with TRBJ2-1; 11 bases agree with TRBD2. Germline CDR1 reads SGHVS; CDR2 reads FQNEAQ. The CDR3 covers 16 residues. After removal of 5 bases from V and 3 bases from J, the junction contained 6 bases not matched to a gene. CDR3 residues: CASSASGRLLYNEQFF. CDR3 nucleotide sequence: TGTGCCAGCAGCGCTAGCGGGAGGCTCCTCTACAATGAGCAGTTCTTC.

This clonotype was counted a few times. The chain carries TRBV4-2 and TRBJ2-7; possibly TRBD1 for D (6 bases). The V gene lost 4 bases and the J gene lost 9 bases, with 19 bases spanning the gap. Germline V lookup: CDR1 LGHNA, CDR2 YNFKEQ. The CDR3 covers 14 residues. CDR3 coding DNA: TGTGCCAGCAGCCTAGGAAACAGGGAACCATTGCAGTACTTC. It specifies CASSLGNREPLQYF.

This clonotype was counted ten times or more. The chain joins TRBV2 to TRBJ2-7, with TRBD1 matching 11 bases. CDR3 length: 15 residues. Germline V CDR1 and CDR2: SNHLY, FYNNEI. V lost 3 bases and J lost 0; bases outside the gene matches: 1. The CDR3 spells CASSEGQGDSYEQYF. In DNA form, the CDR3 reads TGTGCCAGCAGTGAGGGACAGGGGGACTCCTACGAGCAGTACTTC. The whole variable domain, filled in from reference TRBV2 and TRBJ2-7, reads EPEVTQTPSHQVTQMGQEVILRCVPISNHLYFYWYRQILGQKVEFLVSFYNNEISEKSEIFDDQFSVERPDGSNFTLKIRSTKLEDSAMYFCASSEGQGDSYEQYFGPGTRLTVT.

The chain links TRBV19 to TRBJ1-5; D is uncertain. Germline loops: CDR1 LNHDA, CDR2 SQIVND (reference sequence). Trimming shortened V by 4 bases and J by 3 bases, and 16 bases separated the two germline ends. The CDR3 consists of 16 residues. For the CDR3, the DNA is TGTGCCAGTAGTAAACACCGGGCCCAAGACAATCAGCCCCAGCATTTT. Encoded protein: CASSKHRAQDNQPQHF. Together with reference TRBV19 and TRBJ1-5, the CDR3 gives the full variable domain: DGGITQSPKYLFRKEGQNVTLSCEQNLNHDAMYWYRQDPGQGLRLIYYSQIVNDFQKGDIAEGYSVSREKKESFPLTVTSAQKNPTAFYLCASSKHRAQDNQPQHFGDGTRLSIL.

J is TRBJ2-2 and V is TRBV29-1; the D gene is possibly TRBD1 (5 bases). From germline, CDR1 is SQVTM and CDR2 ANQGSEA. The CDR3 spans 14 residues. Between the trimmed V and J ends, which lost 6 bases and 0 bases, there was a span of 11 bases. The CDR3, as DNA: TGCAGCGTAGCAAGGGGAACGAACACCGGGGAGCTGTTTTTT. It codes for CSVARGTNTGELFF.

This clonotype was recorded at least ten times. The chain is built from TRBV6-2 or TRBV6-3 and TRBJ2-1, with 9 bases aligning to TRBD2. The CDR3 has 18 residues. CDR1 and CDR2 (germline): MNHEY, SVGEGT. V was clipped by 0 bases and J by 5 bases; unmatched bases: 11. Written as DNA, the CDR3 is TGTGCCAGCAGTTACTCTACGAAGGGCGGGAGGGACCACAATGAGCAGTTCTTC. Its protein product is CASSYSTKGGRDHNEQFF.

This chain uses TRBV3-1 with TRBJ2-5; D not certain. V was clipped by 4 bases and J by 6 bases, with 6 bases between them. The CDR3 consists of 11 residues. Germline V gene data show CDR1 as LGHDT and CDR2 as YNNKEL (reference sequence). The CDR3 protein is CASSLTKTQYF. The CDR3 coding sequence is TGTGCCAGCAGCCTAACGAAGACCCAGTACTTC.

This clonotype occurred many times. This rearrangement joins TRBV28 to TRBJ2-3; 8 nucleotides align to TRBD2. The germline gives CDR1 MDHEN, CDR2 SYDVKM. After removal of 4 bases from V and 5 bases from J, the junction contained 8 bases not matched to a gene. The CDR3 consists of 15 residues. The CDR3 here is CASSSSQRERDTQYF. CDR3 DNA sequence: TGTGCCAGCAGTTCCTCCCAGCGGGAGAGAGATACGCAGTATTTT.

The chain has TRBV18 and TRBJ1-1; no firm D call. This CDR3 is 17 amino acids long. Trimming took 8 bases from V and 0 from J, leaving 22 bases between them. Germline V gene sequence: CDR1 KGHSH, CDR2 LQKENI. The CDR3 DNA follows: TGTGCCAGCACCCAACAGTCCCGTCTCTCCATGAACACTGAAGCTTTCTTT. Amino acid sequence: CASTQQSRLSMNTEAFF.

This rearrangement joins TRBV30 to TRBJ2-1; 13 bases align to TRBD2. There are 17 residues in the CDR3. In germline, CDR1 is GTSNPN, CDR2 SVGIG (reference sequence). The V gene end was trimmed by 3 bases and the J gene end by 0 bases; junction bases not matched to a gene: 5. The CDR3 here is CAWRGLAGLASYNEQFF. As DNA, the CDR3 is TGTGCCTGGAGGGGACTAGCGGGATTAGCCTCCTACAATGAGCAGTTCTTC.

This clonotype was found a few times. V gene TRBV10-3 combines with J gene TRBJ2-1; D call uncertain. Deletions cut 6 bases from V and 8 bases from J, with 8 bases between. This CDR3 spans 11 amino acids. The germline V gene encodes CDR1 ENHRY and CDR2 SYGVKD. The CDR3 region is CAISGRDEQFF. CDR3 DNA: TGTGCCATCAGCGGCCGGGATGAGCAGTTCTTC.

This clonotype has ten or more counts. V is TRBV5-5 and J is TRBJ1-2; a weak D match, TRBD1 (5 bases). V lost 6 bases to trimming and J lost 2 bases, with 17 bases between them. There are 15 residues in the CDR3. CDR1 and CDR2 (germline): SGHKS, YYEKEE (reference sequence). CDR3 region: CASTQRDSGNYGYTF. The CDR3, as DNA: TGTGCCAGCACCCAGCGAGACAGTGGGAACTATGGCTACACCTTC. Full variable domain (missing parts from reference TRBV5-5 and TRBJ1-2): DAGVTQSPTHLIKTRGQQVTLRCSPISGHKSVSWYQQVLGQGPQFIFQYYEKEERGRGNFPDRFSARQFPNYSSELNVNALLLGDSALYLCASTQRDSGNYGYTFGSGTRLTVV.

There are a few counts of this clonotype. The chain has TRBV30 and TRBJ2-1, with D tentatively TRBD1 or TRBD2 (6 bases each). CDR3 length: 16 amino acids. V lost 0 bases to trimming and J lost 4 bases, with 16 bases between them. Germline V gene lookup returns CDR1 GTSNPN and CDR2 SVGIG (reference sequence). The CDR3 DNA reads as TGTGCCTGGAGTGTACGGGGGCCTCCATCTTACAATGAGCAGTTCTTC. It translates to CAWSVRGPPSYNEQFF. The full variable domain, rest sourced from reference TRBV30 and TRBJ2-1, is SQTIHQWPATLVQPVGSPLSLECTVEGTSNPNLYWYRQAAGRGLQLLFYSVGIGQISSEVPQNLSASRPQDRQFILSSKKLLLSDSGFYLCAWSVRGPPSYNEQFFGPGTRLTVL.

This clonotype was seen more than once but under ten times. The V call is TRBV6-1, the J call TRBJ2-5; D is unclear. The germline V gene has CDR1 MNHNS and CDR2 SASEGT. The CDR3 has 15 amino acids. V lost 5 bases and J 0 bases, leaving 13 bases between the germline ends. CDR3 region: CASSKVAVYQETQYF. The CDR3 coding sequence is TGTGCCAGCAGTAAGGTGGCAGTGTACCAAGAGACCCAGTACTTC.

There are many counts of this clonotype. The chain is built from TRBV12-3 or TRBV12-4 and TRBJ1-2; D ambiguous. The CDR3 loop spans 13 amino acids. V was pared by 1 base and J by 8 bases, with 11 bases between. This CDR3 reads CASSLGPFGGYTF. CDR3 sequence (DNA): TGTGCCAGCAGTTTAGGGCCCTTCGGCGGCTACACCTTC.

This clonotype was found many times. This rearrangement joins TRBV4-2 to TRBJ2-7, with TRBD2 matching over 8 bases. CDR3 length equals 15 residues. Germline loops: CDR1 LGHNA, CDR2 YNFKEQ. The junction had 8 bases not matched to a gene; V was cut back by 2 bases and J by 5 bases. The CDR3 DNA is TGTGCCAGCAGCCAATTTAGCGGGATGCTCGACGAGCAGTACTTC. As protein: CASSQFSGMLDEQYF.

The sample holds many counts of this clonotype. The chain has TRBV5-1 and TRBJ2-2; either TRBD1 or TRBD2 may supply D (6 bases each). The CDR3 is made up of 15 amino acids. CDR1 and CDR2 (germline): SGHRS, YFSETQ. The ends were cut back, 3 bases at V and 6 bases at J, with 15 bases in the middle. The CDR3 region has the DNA TGCGCCAGCAGCTGGGGGGCACGACAGTCCGGGGAGCTGTTTTTT. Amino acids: CASSWGARQSGELFF.